These 8 T cell receptor beta chains were all obtained from the same sample, sequenced in a study of T cell repertoires in aging, cancer and after chemotherapy (dated by TCRdb to the late 2010s). Sequenced on an Illumina MiSeq. Rearranged TRB sequences spanning V, D and J segments were amplified in a multiplex touch-down PCR with a mixed TRB-A/B primer pool. TCRdb itself trimmed the public reads at Q25 with fastp, ran MiXCR and retained productive beta chains. CDR3 protein duplicates are merged, each entry listing the most common genes and DNA. This sample lists several thousand distinct CDR3 sequences; roughly 53% were detected once. Together, the top ten hold over 20% of the sample. Instead of sorted cells or RNA, genomic DNA extracted from peripheral blood served as the source for amplifying TCR beta rearrangements. Sequenced sample: blood. The receptors stem from a human donor in good health.

V gene TRBV30 combines with J gene TRBJ1-3; a weak D match, TRBD1 (6 bases). Trimming took off 5 bases at V and 1 base at J, with 15 bases between the two ends. The germline V gene encodes CDR1 GTSNPN and CDR2 SVGIG (reference sequence). CDR3 size: 15 residues. CDR3 sequence (DNA): TGTGCCTGGTGTACCCCGGGGGCGTCTGGAAACACCATATATTTT. Encoded protein: CAWCTPGASGNTIYF.

The chain couples TRBV5-6 to TRBJ2-7; the match to TRBD2 covers 8 bases. This CDR3 has 13 residues. With 6 bases clipped from V and 1 base from J, the junction kept 3 bases outside the gene matches. Germline V gene lookup returns CDR1 SGHDT and CDR2 YYEEEE. CDR3: CASNRLASYEQYF. The CDR3 region has the DNA TGTGCCAGCAACCGACTAGCGTCCTACGAGCAGTACTTC.

This clonotype was counted once. The J gene is TRBJ2-3, the V gene TRBV24-1; 9 bases line up with TRBD1. Germline CDR1 and CDR2: KGHDR and SFDVKD. V shed 7 bases and J 0 bases; nucleotides not matched to a gene: 4. This CDR3 has 15 amino acids. CDR3 in amino acids: CATSFGQGSTDTQYF. The CDR3 DNA reads as TGTGCCACCAGCTTCGGACAGGGGAGCACAGATACGCAGTATTTT.

The chain joins TRBV20-1 to TRBJ2-1, with D perhaps given as TRBD1 or TRBD2 (5 bases each). The CDR3 spans 15 residues. Germline V CDR1 and CDR2: DFQATT, SNEGSKA (reference sequence). V was trimmed by 6 bases and J by 3 bases, leaving 18 bases between them. For the CDR3, the DNA is TGCAGTGCCCCACAAGACGGGACGCTCTACAATGAGCAGTTCTTC. It codes for CSAPQDGTLYNEQFF.

V is TRBV6-1 and J is TRBJ2-2, with 7 bases matching TRBD2. Germline V gene sequence: CDR1 MNHNS, CDR2 SASEGT. Losses at the gene ends were 5 bases for V and 7 bases for J; bases not matched to a gene: 7. This CDR3 has 14 residues. CDR3 in DNA: TGTGCCAGCAGTTACATCATAGCGGGCGGGGAGCTGTTTTTT. Translation gives CASSYIIAGGELFF.

This sequence joins TRBV19 and TRBJ1-2, with D unresolved. V was clipped by 0 bases and J by 4 bases, with 6 bases between them. Germline V gene lookup returns CDR1 LNHDA and CDR2 SQIVND (reference sequence). This CDR3 contains 13 residues. CDR3 coding DNA: TGTGCCAGTAGTATAGATCAAGTCTATGGCTACACCTTC. As protein: CASSIDQVYGYTF.

The chain carries TRBV6-2 or TRBV6-3 and TRBJ1-5, with no clear D. The CDR3 spans 15 residues. Trimming removed 2 bases from V and 4 bases from J, with 12 bases in between. Per germline, CDR1 MNHEY and CDR2 SVGEGT. CDR3 in DNA: TGTGCCAGCAGTTACCGCCCCCCGGGGAATCAGCCCCAGCATTTT. It codes for CASSYRPPGNQPQHF.

This rearrangement joins TRBV18 to TRBJ2-2; no reliable D call. Looked up from germline, CDR1 is KGHSH and CDR2 is LQKENI. The CDR3 length is 15 residues. The ends were cut back, 0 bases at V and 6 bases at J, with 11 bases in the middle. CDR3 region: CASSPPGTIPGELFF. The DNA of the CDR3 is TGTGCCAGCTCACCACCGGGAACTATCCCCGGGGAGCTGTTTTTT.